This T cell receptor beta chain came from a study of beta chain features in type 1 diabetes. The CDR3 contains 13 residues. V gave up 6 bases and J gave up 8 bases; unmatched junction bases: 8. Germline CDR1 and CDR2: SNHLY and FYNNEI. TCRB transcripts that were expressed got sequenced, as all of the isolated RNA had been reverse transcribed. The protocol was immunoSEQ multiplex PCR, while the TCRdb copy is restricted to in-frame clones and leaves out a portion. The sample lists about 400,000 clones; approximately 12% were seen once. Study-wide results and limits: Fewer insertions but more deletions were seen at VDJ junctions in type 1 diabetes patients. All four CD4+ subsets from Type 1 diabetes patients carried moderately but significantly shorter TCRB CDR3s. Naive, central memory and regulatory TCRB repertoires appeared more similar among patients than healthy donors.

A word on this clone: Its antigen is not identified.

One heparinised draw of blood, averaging about 110 mL, came from each donor. Every sorted population was more than 95% pure. The sequence derives from a woman between 18 and 29 years old with type 1 diabetes. Sequencing input: naive CD4+ T cells from blood. V usage is TRBV2 and J usage is TRBJ1-2, with 8 bases aligning to TRBD1. CDR3 nucleotides: TGTGCCAGCAGGCCCGGACAGGGAGGCGGCTACACCTTC. It yields the protein CASRPGQGGGYTF.